This T cell receptor beta chain stems from a study of cytomegalovirus exposure and HLA in healthy donors. In the study overall: Researchers found that approximately 85% of a few hundred genotyped donors fell within the Caucasian-associated ancestry cluster.

The CDR3 has 15 amino acids. The germline CDR1 and CDR2 sequences are MNHNS and SASEGT. V shed 7 bases and J 2 bases; nucleotides not matched to a gene: 7. PCR involved 60 Vbeta and 13 Jbeta primers. Measured with immunoSEQ multiplex PCR; TCRdb has only the in-frame clones, and not every one. The sample includes about 140,000 clones, around 75% of them seen just once. Regarding this clone: What it binds is unknown.

Findings of the study overall: An analysis that was carried out later associated approximately 15,000 TCR beta sequences with HLA alleles at 0.05 false discovery rate.

The sequence was obtained from a female donor in good health and CMV-seronegative. The sequenced sample was PBMCs. This chain links TRBV6-1 with TRBJ1-5; TRBD1 matches at 8 bases. This CDR3 reads CASTPTGDGNQPQHF. The CDR3 DNA follows: TGTGCCAGCACCCCGACAGGGGACGGCAATCAGCCCCAGCATTTT.